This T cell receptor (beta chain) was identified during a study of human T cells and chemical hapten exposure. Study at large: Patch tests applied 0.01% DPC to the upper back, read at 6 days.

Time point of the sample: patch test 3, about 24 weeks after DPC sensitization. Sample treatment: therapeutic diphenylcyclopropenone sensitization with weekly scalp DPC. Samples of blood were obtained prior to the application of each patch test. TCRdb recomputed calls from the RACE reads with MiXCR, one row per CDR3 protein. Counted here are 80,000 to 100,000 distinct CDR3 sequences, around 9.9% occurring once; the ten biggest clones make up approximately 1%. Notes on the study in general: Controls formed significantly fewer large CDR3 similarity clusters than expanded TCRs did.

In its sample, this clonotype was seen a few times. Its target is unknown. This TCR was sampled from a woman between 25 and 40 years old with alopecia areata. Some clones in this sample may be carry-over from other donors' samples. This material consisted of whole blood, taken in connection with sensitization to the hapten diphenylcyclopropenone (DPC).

The CDR3 bases are TGCGCCAGCAGCTTGGCCTCAGGAACAGATACGCAGTATTTT. Translated: CASSLASGTDTQYF. The V gene is TRBV5-1, the J gene TRBJ2-3; no reliable D call. V was shortened by 0 bases and J by 3 bases, with 8 bases between the two germline ends. From germline, CDR1 is SGHRS and CDR2 YFSETQ. This CDR3 contains 14 residues.